The TCR beta chain described here comes from a study of glioma-infiltrating T cells. The CDR3 is made up of 13 amino acids. CDR1 is SGHRS, CDR2 YFSETQ, per germline. V was clipped by 0 bases and J by 6 bases, with 9 bases between them. TCR alpha and beta CDR3 regions were amplified from RNA using iRepertoire nested multiplex PCR. Each CDR3 protein gets one entry after TCRdb re-called the multiplex PCR reads with MiXCR. The table records 300,000 to 450,000 distinct CDR3 sequences, around 45% of them present only once. The sequence was collected from a human donor with low-grade glioma or glioblastoma, undergoing nonglioma brain surgery, or in good health (not recorded which). The rearrangement uses TRBV5-1 and TRBJ1-2; tentative D call: TRBD1 (6 bases). The sequenced sample consisted of glioma tissue, nonneoplastic brain tissue, or PBMCs (not recorded which). CDR3 nucleotides: TGCGCCAGCAGCTTGGCAGGGGACCATGGCTACACCTTC. This gives the protein CASSLAGDHGYTF.